This paragraph covers one T cell receptor beta chain sequence. The entry originates in a study of T cells after posttransplantation cyclophosphamide. The V end lost 4 bases, the J end lost 5 bases, and 17 bases lay between the germline ends. The CDR3 spans 15 residues. The table came from immunoSEQ multiplex PCR; TCRdb's copy has only in-frame clones and leaves some out. Sampling found about 37,000 clones, none seen once. This chain links TRBV12-3 or TRBV12-4 with TRBJ2-5; D may be TRBD2 (6 bases). Sequencing was performed on PBMCs. This sequence originates from a man between 25 and 39 years old in good health and a related stem cell transplant donor. The CDR3 region has the DNA TGTGCCAGCAGTTCCCAAAGGGACTTTGGGGAGACCCAGTACTTC. It codes for CASSSQRDFGETQYF.